This T cell receptor (beta chain) was observed in a study of beta chain features in type 1 diabetes (dated by TCRdb to between 2018 and 2020). For the study in its entirety: No differences in mean age, gender distribution, total cell number or subset yield were found between patients and healthy donors. Across all samples, about 110 million sorted cells were examined, and cell number per subset correlated strongly with RNA yield. In the study, recently diagnosed type 1 diabetes patients and matched healthy donors were compared on the TCRB repertoires of their sorted circulating CD4+ T cell subsets. Naive and central memory subsets were obtained from all 30 or so donors, but regulatory and stem cell-like memory subsets were isolated from only 8 patients and roughly 8 healthy donors.

This clone was found a few times. Its antigen specificity is not known. No much larger clone is present one base from it, and per-base qualities are unavailable. From each donor, a single peripheral blood sample of 100 to 150 mL on average was drawn into heparinised tubes. Using a panel that included CD45RO, CCR7, CD25, CD127, CD95 and CD27, naive, central memory, regulatory and stem cell-like memory CD4+ T cells were sorted on a BD FACSAria II. Purity was above 95% for every sorted population. PBMCs were isolated right away by Lymphoprep density gradient centrifugation and were stained directly, without culture. Samples were stained and sorted in pairs, with one healthy donor and one patient per experiment, so that batch effects were minimized. From the cysteine through the phenylalanine, the CDR3 covers 14 amino acids. Left in the record is the CDR3 DNA by itself, 42 bases read in frame from the first base. The CDR1 and CDR2 encoded by the germline V gene (reference sequence) are SEHNR and FQNEAQ. Trimming removed 4 bases from V and 8 bases from J, leaving 18 bases between the germline ends.

The High Capacity cDNA Reverse Transcription Kit was used to reverse transcribe all of the isolated RNA, meaning that expressed TCRB transcripts were what got sequenced. Naive, central memory and regulatory T cell samples underwent deep immunoSEQ sequencing, averaging around 3.7 million total reads per sample. Sorted cells were lysed in RLT buffer and RNA was extracted with DNase-treated RNeasy Micro or Mini kits, depending on cell number. Each cell subset was processed separately to prevent cross-contamination, with patient and healthy donor samples processed together. The immunoSEQ multiplex PCR was used to amplify TCRB sequences from cDNA, generating 87-bp fragments that spanned the CDR3 region. The amplicons were sequenced using the Illumina HiSeq platform. On the study's bioinformatics: PCR bias was corrected computationally using synthetic template baselines, and reads within Hamming distance 2 were collapsed, with unmergeable singletons discarded. Reads were aligned against IMGT to assign V, D and J genes, CDR3 length and insertions or deletions at six rearrangement sites. Clonotype counts were normalized to sorted cell number within each subset before computing true diversity and Gini coefficients with the tcR R package. The overlap coefficient, calculated on TCRB nucleotide sequences, was used to measure repertoire sharing. Out-of-frame TCRB sequences from naive cells were analyzed to stand in for the pre-selection repertoire. Sourced from immuneACCESS, this table was stored by TCRdb with only in-frame sequences that have V and J called. A share of the clones is absent; for the studies checked, an unresolved V gene accounts for under half, and the remainder has no known explanation. That table furnishes V, J and clone size, whereas the DNA furnished D and trimming. The sample yields 200,000 to 300,000 clones; around 65% were counted once. The top ten constitute around 0.05% of the sample.

General conclusions and limits of the study: Because cDNA was sequenced instead of genomic DNA, highly expressing activated cells could be over-represented, though the groups showed no difference in activation or CD3 levels. Type 1 diabetes patients showed a moderate but significant shortening of TCRB CDR3 length in all four CD4+ subsets. Because small numbers of individuals were included in the HLA sub-analyses, any influence of HLA type on TCRB rearrangement was left unresolved. Patients with type 1 diabetes made fewer insertions and deleted more nucleotides at VDJ recombination sites, implying thymic rearrangement abnormalities. Shorter templates might have been favored by PCR, but patient and control samples were amplified and corrected together, so both groups would have been affected equally by any skew. The naive, central memory and regulatory TCRB repertoires appeared to resemble one another more closely among patients than among healthy donors.

The sequence came from a man aged 30 to 45 in good health. The chain uses TRBV7-9 and TRBJ2-7; the D match is possibly TRBD1 or TRBD2, with 5 bases aligned in each. Sequencing was carried out using naive CD4+ T cells from blood. The cell subset or site label for this specimen denotes: true naive CD4+ T cells. The DNA sequence is as follows: TGTGCCAGCAGCTCCCGAGGGCCACAGGAACAGCAGTACTTC. Translated, this gives CASSSRGPQEQQYF.